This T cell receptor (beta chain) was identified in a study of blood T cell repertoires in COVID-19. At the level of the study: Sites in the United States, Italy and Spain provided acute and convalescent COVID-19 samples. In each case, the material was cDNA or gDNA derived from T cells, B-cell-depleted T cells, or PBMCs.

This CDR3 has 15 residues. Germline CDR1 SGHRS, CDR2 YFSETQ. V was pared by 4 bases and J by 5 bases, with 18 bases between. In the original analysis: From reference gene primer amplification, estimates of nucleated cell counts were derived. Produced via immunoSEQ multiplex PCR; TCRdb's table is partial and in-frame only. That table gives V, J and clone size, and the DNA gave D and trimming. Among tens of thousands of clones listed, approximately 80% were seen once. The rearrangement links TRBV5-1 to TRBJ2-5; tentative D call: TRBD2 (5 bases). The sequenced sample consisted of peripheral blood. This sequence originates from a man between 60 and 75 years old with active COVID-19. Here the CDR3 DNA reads TGCGCCAGCAGCCCCTCCCAGGCCGGCGGGGAGACCCAGTACTTC. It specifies CASSPSQAGGETQYF.